These 18 T cell receptor beta chains were all obtained from the same sample, sequenced in a study of blood T cell repertoires in COVID-19. Using immunoSEQ multiplex PCR, the repertoire was profiled, and TCRdb retains in-frame clones only, with some absent. The sample lists about 230,000 clones, around 80% occurring once. Sequencing was performed on peripheral blood. These receptors were obtained from a man older than 75 with acute or convalescent COVID-19.

The chain joins TRBV28 to TRBJ2-5; D may be TRBD2 (6 bases). The ends were cut back, 5 bases at V and 7 bases at J, with 23 bases in the middle. This CDR3 spans 16 amino acids. From germline, CDR1 is MDHEN and CDR2 SYDVKM. The CDR3 bases are TGTGCCAGCAGTAACCCCTCGGGTGAGACCGGGGGGACCCAGTACTTC. Amino acid sequence: CASSNPSGETGGTQYF.

On this clone itself: Other DNA sequences within the sample encode an identical CDR3. This chain connects TRBV11-2 to TRBJ2-7; no clear D. Germline CDR1 SGHAT, CDR2 FQNNGV. V lost 5 bases, J lost 3 bases, and 5 bases lay in between. There are 11 residues in the CDR3. The CDR3 coding sequence is TGTGCCAGCAGCCCTCTCTACGAGCAGTACTTC. This encodes CASSPLYEQYF. The full variable domain, rest sourced from reference TRBV11-2 and TRBJ2-7, is EAGVAQSPRYKIIEKRQSVAFWCNPISGHATLYWYQQILGQGPKLLIQFQNNGVVDDSQLPKDRFSAERLKGVDSTLKIQPAKLEDSAVYLCASSPLYEQYFGPGTRLTVT.

The rearrangement joins TRBV7-8 to TRBJ2-1; TRBD2 might be the D (5 bases). CDR3 length: 15 amino acids. CDR1 is SGHVS and CDR2 is FQNEAQ in the germline V gene. V dropped 1 base and J dropped 0 bases, with 7 bases sitting between them. Here the CDR3 DNA reads TGTGCCAGCAGCTTAGTCGCGGGCTCCTACAATGAGCAGTTCTTC. It specifies CASSLVAGSYNEQFF.

This clone was observed a single time. J is TRBJ1-1 and V is TRBV28, with D possibly matching TRBD1 (5 bases). Trimming took off 10 bases at V and 4 bases at J, with 13 bases between the two ends. This CDR3 has 12 residues. Germline V lookup: CDR1 MDHEN, CDR2 SYDVKM. The CDR3 loop is CATHRRGTEAFF. The CDR3 DNA follows: TGTGCCACTCACCGGAGGGGCACTGAAGCTTTCTTT.

The chain carries TRBV10-3 and TRBJ2-2, with D unclear. Germline CDR1 is ENHRY and CDR2 is SYGVKD. V was clipped by 5 bases and J by 2 bases, with 9 bases between them. The CDR3 has 14 residues. The CDR3 is CAISQSFNTGELFF. The CDR3 DNA reads TGTGCCATCAGTCAAAGCTTTAACACCGGGGAGCTGTTTTTT.

This clone was seen once. The chain combines TRBV11-3 with TRBJ2-2, with D possibly being TRBD2 (5 bases). V dropped 5 bases and J dropped 1 base, with 11 bases sitting between them. The CDR3 is made up of 15 amino acids. Germline CDR1 and CDR2: SGHNT and YENEEA. The CDR3 DNA reads TGTGCCAGCAGCGCAATACTAGAGAACACCGGGGAGCTGTTTTTT. Amino acid sequence: CASSAILENTGELFF.

V gene TRBV28 combines with J gene TRBJ1-5, with unresolved D. Germline assignment: CDR1 MDHEN and CDR2 SYDVKM. With 6 bases removed from V and 0 bases from J, the gap between germline ends came to 15 bases. This CDR3 spans 16 amino acids. CDR3 in DNA: TGTGCCAGCAGCCAAATCCCTACGTATAGCAATCAGCCCCAGCATTTT. It translates to CASSQIPTYSNQPQHF.

The chain recombines TRBV5-1 with TRBJ2-7; possibly TRBD1 for D (7 bases). The CDR3 sequence is 15 residues long. CDR1 is SGHRS, CDR2 YFSETQ, per germline. V was clipped by 4 bases and J by 5 bases, with 19 bases between them. In nucleotides, the CDR3 is TGCGCCAGCAGCAGGGGGGACCGCACAGGGGACGAGCAGTACTTC. Amino acid sequence: CASSRGDRTGDEQYF.

The V call is TRBV6-2 or TRBV6-3, the J call TRBJ2-2, with TRBD1 matching over 7 bases. Losses at the gene ends were 2 bases for V and 9 bases for J; bases not matched to a gene: 9. Per germline, CDR1 MNHEY and CDR2 SVGEGT. The CDR3 extends over 15 amino acids. The CDR3 nucleotides are TGTGCCAGCAGTTACAGGGGGCCCGGAATCCGGGAGCTGTTTTTT. Residues: CASSYRGPGIRELFF.

The J gene is TRBJ1-2, the V gene TRBV28; D is possibly TRBD1 (5 bases). V gave up 3 bases and J gave up 1 base, with 12 bases separating them. Germline-derived CDR1 and CDR2 are MDHEN and SYDVKM. This CDR3 has 15 amino acids. The CDR3 protein is CASSLVGGNNYGYTF. CDR3 DNA sequence: TGTGCCAGCAGTTTGGTCGGGGGTAATAACTATGGCTACACCTTC.

The chain has TRBV6-5 and TRBJ2-1; TRBD2 aligns across 7 bases. The CDR3 totals 14 residues. Germline loops: CDR1 MNHEY, CDR2 SVGAGI. V was pared by 7 bases and J by 3 bases, with 6 bases of the junction left unmatched. The CDR3 sequence: CASTLRGGYNEQFF. DNA of the CDR3: TGTGCCAGCACCCTCCGCGGGGGCTACAATGAGCAGTTCTTC.

The V and J genes are TRBV7-2 and TRBJ2-3; D might be TRBD2 (6 bases). Germline values: CDR1 SGHTA, CDR2 FQGNSA. V gave up 6 bases and J gave up 6 bases, with 16 bases separating them. The CDR3 loop spans 14 amino acids. CDR3 DNA: TGTGCCAGCAGATTAAGCGGGCCCCTCGATACGCAGTATTTT. This translates into CASRLSGPLDTQYF.

V and J are TRBV11-2 and TRBJ2-7, with TRBD1 identical over 7 bases. After removal of 0 bases from V and 4 bases from J, the junction contained 3 bases not matched to a gene. CDR3 size: 14 residues. From germline, CDR1 is SGHAT and CDR2 FQNNGV. The CDR3 DNA sequence: TGTGCCAGCAGCTTAGAGGCAGGGGGTTACGAGCAGTACTTC. Its translation: CASSLEAGGYEQYF. The full variable domain, with the rest looked up from reference TRBV11-2 and TRBJ2-7, is EAGVAQSPRYKIIEKRQSVAFWCNPISGHATLYWYQQILGQGPKLLIQFQNNGVVDDSQLPKDRFSAERLKGVDSTLKIQPAKLEDSAVYLCASSLEAGGYEQYFGPGTRLTVT.

The rearrangement links TRBV19 to TRBJ2-1, with 8 bases fitting TRBD2. This CDR3 has 15 amino acids. Germline CDR1 reads LNHDA; CDR2 reads SQIVND (reference sequence). With V trimmed by 10 bases and J by 5 bases, 13 bases remained unmatched. CDR3 in amino acids: CATRGGLAGHNEQFF. For the CDR3, the DNA is TGTGCCACTAGGGGGGGTCTAGCGGGTCACAATGAGCAGTTCTTC.

A single count supports this clone. This chain joins TRBV5-6 and TRBJ2-3, with TRBD1 as a possible D gene (6 bases). This CDR3 has 14 residues. Trimming pared 2 bases from V and 3 bases from J, leaving 10 bases between. Germline CDR1 is SGHDT and CDR2 is YYEEEE. The CDR3 sequence is CASSFDRWTDTQYF. For the CDR3, the DNA is TGTGCCAGCAGCTTTGACAGGTGGACAGATACGCAGTATTTT.

A word on this clone: No DNA is shown, since the ends of the CDR3 on it are uncertain; the CDR3 is the one TCRdb lists. This chain joins TRBV24-1 and TRBJ2-5; TRBD1, as called in the table, went unchecked against the DNA. The CDR3 spans 13 residues, counting both ends. Germline CDR1 KGHDR, CDR2 SFDVKD. CDR3 residues: CATSVPGVETQYF.

The rearrangement joins TRBV29-1 to TRBJ1-2; TRBD1 is a possible D gene (6 bases). The CDR3 covers 15 residues. Deletions cut 1 base from V and 4 bases from J, with 16 bases between. Germline V gene lookup returns CDR1 SQVTM and CDR2 ANQGSEA. The CDR3 nucleotides are TGCAGCGTTGAAGGGGGGGGCCGGAGGATCTATGGCTACACCTTC. Amino acid sequence: CSVEGGGRRIYGYTF.

This sequence joins TRBV5-1 and TRBJ2-7; D might be TRBD2 (6 bases). The CDR3 covers 14 residues. Looked up from germline, CDR1 is SGHRS and CDR2 is YFSETQ. Trimming removed 4 bases from V and 0 bases from J, with 11 bases in between. CDR3 protein: CASSVGGTSYEQYF. The CDR3 bases are TGCGCCAGCAGCGTAGGAGGGACCTCCTACGAGCAGTACTTC.